The 6 T cell receptor beta chains listed next were all sequenced from one sample in a study of blood T cell repertoires in COVID-19. Generated by immunoSEQ multiplex PCR, the TCRdb table keeps only in-frame clones and is missing some. The sample records a few hundred thousand clones, over 70% being singletons. The sequenced sample was PBMCs or T cells enriched from blood (not recorded which). The source is a woman in her forties who had been exposed to COVID-19.

The V and J genes are TRBV7-7 and TRBJ2-5; TRBD2 matches 11 bases. In germline, CDR1 is SSHAT, CDR2 FNYEAQ (reference sequence). CDR3 length: 16 residues. The trim removed 1 base at V and 5 bases at J, leaving 6 bases unmatched. CDR3 nucleotide sequence: TGTGCCAGCAGCTTAGAACTAGCGGGGGAGGAGGAGACCCAGTACTTC. Amino acid sequence: CASSLELAGEEETQYF. Full variable domain (missing parts from reference TRBV7-7 and TRBJ2-5): GAGVSQSPRYKVTKRGQDVTLRCDPISSHATLYWYQQALGQGPEFLTYFNYEAQPDKSGLPSDRFSAERPEGSISTLTIQRTEQRDSAMYRCASSLELAGEEETQYFGPGTRLLVL.

This CDR3 reads CASSYSWTGGTEAFF. CDR3 DNA sequence: TGTGCCAGCAGTTACTCTTGGACAGGGGGCACTGAAGCTTTCTTT. The chain recombines TRBV6-5 with TRBJ1-1; 10 nucleotides agree with TRBD1. After removal of 0 bases from V and 4 bases from J, the junction contained 2 bases not matched to a gene. Germline assignment: CDR1 MNHEY and CDR2 SVGAGI. The CDR3 has 15 amino acids.

The chain couples TRBV6-5 to TRBJ1-2; 8 bases fit TRBD1. Germline CDR1 MNHEY, CDR2 SVGAGI. The CDR3 is 14 amino acids. V dropped 2 bases and J dropped 8; count of bases not matched to a gene: 7. The CDR3 DNA is TGTGCCAGCAGTTACGGTACAGGGGGACGGGGCTACACCTTC. Amino acids: CASSYGTGGRGYTF.

This rearrangement joins TRBV14 to TRBJ2-5; possibly TRBD1 for D (5 bases). V shed 1 base and J shed 6 bases, with 18 bases lying between them. The CDR3 loop spans 16 amino acids. Germline CDR1 and CDR2: SGHDN and FVKESK. The DNA of the CDR3 is TGTGCCAGCAGCCAAGTTCCGGACACCGTTTTGAAGACCCAGTACTTC. Protein product: CASSQVPDTVLKTQYF.

The rearrangement uses TRBV14 and TRBJ1-4, with 8 positions matching TRBD1. The ends lost 0 bases at V and 4 bases at J; junction bases unmatched: 4. The CDR3 contains 16 residues. Germline CDR1 reads SGHDN; CDR2 reads FVKESK. CDR3 region: CASSQETTGVNEKLFF. The DNA of the CDR3 is TGTGCCAGCAGCCAAGAGACGACAGGGGTTAATGAAAAACTGTTTTTT.

The V gene is TRBV6-2 or TRBV6-3, the J gene TRBJ1-5; weak D call: TRBD1 (6 bases). V gave up 1 base and J gave up 3 bases, with 7 bases separating them. Germline V lookup: CDR1 MNHEY, CDR2 SVGEGT. The CDR3 length is 14 residues. The chain's CDR3 is CASSYYRDNQPQHF. The CDR3 DNA reads as TGTGCCAGCAGTTACTACAGGGACAATCAGCCCCAGCATTTT.